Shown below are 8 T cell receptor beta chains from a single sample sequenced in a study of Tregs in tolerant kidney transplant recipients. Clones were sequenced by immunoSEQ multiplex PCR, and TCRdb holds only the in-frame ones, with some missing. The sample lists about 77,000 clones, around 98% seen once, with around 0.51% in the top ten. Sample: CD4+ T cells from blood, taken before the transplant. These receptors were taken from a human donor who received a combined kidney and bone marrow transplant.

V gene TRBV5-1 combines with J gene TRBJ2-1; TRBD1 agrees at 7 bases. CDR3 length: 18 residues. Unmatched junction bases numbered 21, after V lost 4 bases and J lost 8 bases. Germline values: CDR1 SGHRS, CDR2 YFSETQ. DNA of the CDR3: TGCGCCAGCAGCAAAGGATCTAGAACGGGACAGATTCGGGATGAGCAGTTCTTC. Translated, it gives CASSKGSRTGQIRDEQFF.

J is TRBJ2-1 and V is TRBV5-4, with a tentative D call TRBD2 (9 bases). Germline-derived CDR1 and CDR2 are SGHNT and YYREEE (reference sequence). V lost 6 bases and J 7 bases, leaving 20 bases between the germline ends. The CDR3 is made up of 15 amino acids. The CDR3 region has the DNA TGTGCCAGCAACAGGGGGACTAGCTCTTATAATGAGCAGTTCTTC. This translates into CASNRGTSSYNEQFF. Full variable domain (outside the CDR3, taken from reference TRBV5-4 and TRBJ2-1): ETGVTQSPTHLIKTRGQQVTLRCSSQSGHNTVSWYQQALGQGPQFIFQYYREEENGRGNFPPRFSGLQFPNYSSELNVNALELDDSALYLCASNRGTSSYNEQFFGPGTRLTVL.

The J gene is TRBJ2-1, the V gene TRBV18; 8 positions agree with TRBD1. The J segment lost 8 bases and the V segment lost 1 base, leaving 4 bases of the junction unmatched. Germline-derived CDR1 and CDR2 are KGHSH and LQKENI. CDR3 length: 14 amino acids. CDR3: CASSPLQGAHEQFF. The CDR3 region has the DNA TGTGCCAGCTCACCACTGCAGGGGGCGCATGAGCAGTTCTTC.

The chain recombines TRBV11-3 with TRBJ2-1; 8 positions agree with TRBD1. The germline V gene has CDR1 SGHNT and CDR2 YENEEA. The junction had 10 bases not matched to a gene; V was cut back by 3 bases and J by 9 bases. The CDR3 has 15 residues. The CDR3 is CASSLATGEYGEQFF. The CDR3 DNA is TGTGCCAGCAGCTTGGCGACAGGGGAATATGGTGAGCAGTTCTTC.

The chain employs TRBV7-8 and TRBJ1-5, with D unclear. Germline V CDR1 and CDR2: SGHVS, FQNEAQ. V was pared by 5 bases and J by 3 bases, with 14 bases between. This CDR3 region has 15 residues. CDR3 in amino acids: CASSRRAGSNQPQHF. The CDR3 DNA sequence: TGTGCCAGCAGCCGACGAGCAGGTTCCAATCAGCCCCAGCATTTT.

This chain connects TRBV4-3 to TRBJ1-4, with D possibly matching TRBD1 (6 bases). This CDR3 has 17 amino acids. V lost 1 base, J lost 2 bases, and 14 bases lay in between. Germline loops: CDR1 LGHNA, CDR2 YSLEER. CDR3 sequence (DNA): TGCGCCAGCAGCCAAGGGCAGGGGAGTTGGACTAATGAAAAACTGTTTTTT. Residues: CASSQGQGSWTNEKLFF.

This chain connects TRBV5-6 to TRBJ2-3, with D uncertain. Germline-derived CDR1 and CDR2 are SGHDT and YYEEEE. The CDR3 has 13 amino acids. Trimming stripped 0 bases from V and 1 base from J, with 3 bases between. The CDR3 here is CASSLAGTDTQYF. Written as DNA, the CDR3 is TGTGCCAGCAGCTTGGCCGGCACAGATACGCAGTATTTT.

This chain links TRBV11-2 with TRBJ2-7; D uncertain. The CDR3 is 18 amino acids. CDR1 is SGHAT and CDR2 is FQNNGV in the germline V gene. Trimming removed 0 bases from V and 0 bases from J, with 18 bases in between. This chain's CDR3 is CASSLERPATTYSYEQYF. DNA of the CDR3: TGTGCCAGCAGCTTAGAAAGGCCGGCGACGACTTACTCCTACGAGCAGTACTTC.